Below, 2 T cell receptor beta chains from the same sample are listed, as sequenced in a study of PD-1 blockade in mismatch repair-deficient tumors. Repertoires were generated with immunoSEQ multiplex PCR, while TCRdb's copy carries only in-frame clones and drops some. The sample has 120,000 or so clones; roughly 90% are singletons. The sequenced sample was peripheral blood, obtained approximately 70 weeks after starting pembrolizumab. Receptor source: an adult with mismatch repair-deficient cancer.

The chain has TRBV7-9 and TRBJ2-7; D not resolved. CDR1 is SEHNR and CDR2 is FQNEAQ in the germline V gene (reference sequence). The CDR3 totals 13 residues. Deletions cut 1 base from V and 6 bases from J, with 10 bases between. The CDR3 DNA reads TGTGCCAGCAGCTTAGGGACCCATCGCGAGCAGTACTTC. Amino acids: CASSLGTHREQYF.

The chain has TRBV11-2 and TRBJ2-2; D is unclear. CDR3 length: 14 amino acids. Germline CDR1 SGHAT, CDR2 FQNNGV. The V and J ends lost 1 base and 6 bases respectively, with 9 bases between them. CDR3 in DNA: TGTGCCAGCAGCTTAGCGGTAGCCCCCGGGGAGCTGTTTTTT. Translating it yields CASSLAVAPGELFF.